These 27 T cell receptor beta chains were all obtained from the same sample, sequenced in a study of blood T cell repertoires in COVID-19. Sequencing was performed with immunoSEQ multiplex PCR; in TCRdb, only in-frame clones are kept and a portion is missing. Here the sample spans hundreds of thousands of clones, more than 70% being singletons. Sequencing used peripheral blood. These receptors all come from a woman in her 30s with COVID-19, enrolled during active disease.

The chain is built from TRBV29-1 and TRBJ2-1; 8 nucleotides align to TRBD2. V gave up 7 bases and J gave up 8 bases; unmatched junction bases: 10. The CDR3 has 13 amino acids. Germline V gene lookup returns CDR1 SQVTM and CDR2 ANQGSEA. In DNA form, the CDR3 reads TGCAGCGCCGGGACTAGATCCGCCGATGAGCAGTTCTTC. Translating it yields CSAGTRSADEQFF.

The rearrangement joins TRBV27 to TRBJ1-1; D uncertain. V dropped 5 bases and J dropped 1 base, with 14 bases sitting between them. CDR1 is MNHEY, CDR2 SMNVEV, per germline (reference sequence). This CDR3 contains 15 residues. The CDR3 here is CASSPSPRGNTEAFF. The CDR3 DNA reads TGTGCCAGCAGTCCGTCACCACGGGGGAACACTGAAGCTTTCTTT.

V and J are TRBV24-1 and TRBJ1-5, with D maybe TRBD1 (6 bases). Germline V gene lookup returns CDR1 KGHDR and CDR2 SFDVKD. V was cut by 2 bases and J by 4 bases, with 8 bases left in between. The CDR3 has 14 residues. The CDR3 spells CATSDSGQNQPQHF. For the CDR3, the DNA is TGTGCCACCAGTGATTCCGGACAGAATCAGCCCCAGCATTTT.

This sequence joins TRBV11-2 and TRBJ2-7; tentatively, D is TRBD2 (7 bases). The length of the CDR3 is 15 residues. The V gene lost 6 bases and the J gene lost 2 bases, with 17 bases spanning the gap. Germline assignment: CDR1 SGHAT and CDR2 FQNNGV. CDR3 coding DNA: TGTGCCAGCAGTCCCCCCGGGGGGCGCGCCTACGAGCAGTACTTC. Its protein is CASSPPGGRAYEQYF.

This chain links TRBV19 with TRBJ1-1; 10 bases fit TRBD1. V lost 7 bases to trimming and J lost 5 bases; unmatched junction nucleotides: 7. Per germline, CDR1 LNHDA and CDR2 SQIVND (reference sequence). The CDR3 length is 14 residues. CDR3 sequence (DNA): TGTGCCAGTATCAAGGGACAGGGGTGGACTGAAGCTTTCTTT. Protein: CASIKGQGWTEAFF.

The chain joins TRBV5-1 to TRBJ2-1, with 12 bases matching TRBD2. The CDR3 runs 13 residues. Trimming removed 0 bases from V and 15 bases from J; junction bases left unmatched: 4. Germline V lookup: CDR1 SGHRS, CDR2 YFSETQ. The CDR3 DNA reads TGCGCCAGCAGCTTGGCTAGCGGGGGGGTAAGGTTCTTC. This codes for CASSLASGGVRFF.

The V gene is TRBV12-3 or TRBV12-4, the J gene TRBJ1-1; D gene ambiguous. The CDR3 runs 13 residues. Between the trimmed V and J ends, which lost 4 bases and 1 base, there was a span of 7 bases. CDR3 residues: CASSWAKNTEAFF. CDR3 bases: TGTGCCAGCAGTTGGGCCAAGAACACTGAAGCTTTCTTT.

J is TRBJ2-3 and V is TRBV6-5; a weak D match, TRBD2 (7 bases). V dropped 7 bases and J dropped 5 bases, with 13 bases sitting between them. Per germline, CDR1 MNHEY and CDR2 SVGAGI. The CDR3 spans 13 residues. The DNA of the CDR3 is TGTGCCAGCACGGGGGGCGTTATAGATACGCAGTATTTT. It encodes CASTGGVIDTQYF.

The DNA of the CDR3 is TGTGCCAGCGCCCCTGAGCGGGGGCGAGAGACCCAGTACTTC. Protein: CASAPERGRETQYF. The rearrangement uses TRBV27 and TRBJ2-5, with TRBD2 identical over 8 bases. Germline V CDR1 and CDR2: MNHEY, SMNVEV (reference sequence). After removal of 8 bases from V and 4 bases from J, the junction contained 9 bases not matched to a gene. The CDR3 is 14 amino acids.

V gene TRBV11-2 combines with J gene TRBJ2-7; the D is unclear. Germline-derived CDR1 and CDR2 are SGHAT and FQNNGV. Trimming removed 1 base at V and 0 bases at J, with 4 bases between. This CDR3 spans 13 amino acids. The CDR3 reads CASSLGGSYEQYV. CDR3 DNA: TGTGCCAGCAGCTTAGGCGGCTCCTACGAGCAGTACGTC.

This clone has only one observation. The V call is TRBV29-1, the J call TRBJ2-7, with D hard to call. Germline V gene sequence: CDR1 SQVTM, CDR2 ANQGSEA. This CDR3 contains 19 residues. The V gene lost 2 bases and the J gene lost 1 base, with 27 bases spanning the gap. CDR3 sequence reads: CSVEILTSSKTRWSYEQYF. The CDR3 region has the DNA TGCAGCGTTGAAATTTTGACGTCTTCCAAAACGAGGTGGTCCTACGAGCAGTACTTC.

The V call is TRBV20-1, the J call TRBJ2-3, with TRBD1 matching 8 bases. V shed 6 bases, J shed 11 bases, and the junction held 7 bases outside the gene matches. Germline V lookup: CDR1 DFQATT, CDR2 SNEGSKA (reference sequence). This CDR3 is 11 amino acids long. The CDR3 DNA is TGCAGTGCCCAGCAGGGGGCGCGGCAGTATTTT. Amino acid sequence: CSAQQGARQYF.

The chain joins TRBV2 to TRBJ2-2; 11 nucleotides align to TRBD2. This CDR3 is built from 14 residues. Germline-derived CDR1 and CDR2 are SNHLY and FYNNEI. Germline trimming cut 6 bases from V and 6 bases from J; bases unmatched to any gene: 3. This chain's CDR3 is CASSEGLAAGELFF. In DNA form, the CDR3 reads TGTGCCAGCAGCGAGGGACTAGCGGCCGGGGAGCTGTTTTTT. The complete variable domain, with remaining parts taken from reference TRBV2 and TRBJ2-2, reads EPEVTQTPSHQVTQMGQEVILRCVPISNHLYFYWYRQILGQKVEFLVSFYNNEISEKSEIFDDQFSVERPDGSNFTLKIRSTKLEDSAMYFCASSEGLAAGELFFGEGSRLTVL.

Only a few counts were recorded for this clone. This chain links TRBV18 with TRBJ2-3, with a weak D call TRBD1 (7 bases). This CDR3 comprises 16 residues. Trimming took 5 bases from V and 0 from J, leaving 15 bases between them. CDR1 and CDR2 from the germline V gene are KGHSH and LQKENI. The CDR3: CASSGVEGASTDTQYF. CDR3 nucleotide sequence: TGTGCCAGCTCAGGAGTGGAGGGGGCTAGCACAGATACGCAGTATTTT.

V is TRBV2 and J is TRBJ1-5; 8 bases are shared with TRBD1. The V and J ends lost 6 bases and 6 bases, in that order; junction bases with no gene match: 10. The CDR3 runs to 15 residues. Per the germline V gene, CDR1 is SNHLY and CDR2 is FYNNEI. This chain's CDR3 is CASRLGRGPRQPQHF. CDR3 coding DNA: TGTGCCAGCAGGTTAGGCAGGGGGCCGCGTCAGCCCCAGCATTTT.

This rearrangement joins TRBV28 to TRBJ1-2, with D tentatively TRBD1 (6 bases). This CDR3 comprises 14 residues. Between the trimmed V and J ends, which lost 6 bases and 2 bases, there was a span of 13 bases. Germline CDR1 and CDR2: MDHEN and SYDVKM. CDR3 sequence reads: CASRTGTLNYGYTF. CDR3 sequence (DNA): TGTGCCAGCAGGACCGGGACATTAAACTATGGCTACACCTTC.

The chain links TRBV28 to TRBJ2-7; maybe TRBD2 (6 bases). V lost 6 bases and J lost 3, with 15 bases in between. This CDR3 spans 14 amino acids. CDR1 MDHEN and CDR2 SYDVKM come from the germline V gene. The CDR3 DNA reads as TGTGCCAGCAGGCTCTTGAGGGGAGGCTACGAGCAGTACTTC. Amino acids: CASRLLRGGYEQYF.

This sequence joins TRBV5-4 and TRBJ1-4, with a tentative D call TRBD1 (5 bases). The germline CDR1 and CDR2 sequences are SGHNT and YYREEE (reference sequence). The ends were cut back, 3 bases at V and 5 bases at J, with 17 bases in the middle. The CDR3 is 16 residues long. The CDR3 DNA reads TGTGCCAGCAGCTACATCCCGAGACAGTCGAATGAAAAACTGTTTTTT. It codes for CASSYIPRQSNEKLFF.

The rearrangement uses TRBV6-6 and TRBJ1-2; D not resolved. V was cut by 5 bases and J by 1 base, with 23 bases left in between. CDR1 and CDR2 (germline): MNHNY, SVGAGI (reference sequence). CDR3 length: 18 amino acids. The CDR3 region is CASSPAIWLMGSNYGYTF. CDR3 DNA: TGTGCCAGCAGTCCCGCGATTTGGCTGATGGGGAGTAACTATGGCTACACCTTC.

The chain links TRBV4-3 to TRBJ1-2, with D tentatively TRBD1 (6 bases). Trimming shortened V by 2 bases and J by 5 bases, and 9 bases separated the two germline ends. Germline CDR1 and CDR2: LGHNA and YSLEER. The CDR3 extends over 13 amino acids. The CDR3 sequence is CASSQKTGYGYTF. The CDR3 DNA follows: TGCGCCAGCAGCCAAAAAACAGGGTATGGCTACACCTTC.

This chain uses TRBV27 with TRBJ2-1, with 9 bases that match TRBD2. The CDR3 spans 15 residues. The V gene end was trimmed by 5 bases and the J gene end by 0 bases; junction bases not matched to a gene: 2. CDR1 and CDR2 from the germline V gene are MNHEY and SMNVEV (reference sequence). The CDR3: CASSRLADSYNEQFF. The CDR3 DNA is TGTGCCAGCAGTCGACTAGCGGACTCCTACAATGAGCAGTTCTTC.

This chain uses TRBV2 with TRBJ1-2, with TRBD1 matching 10 bases. The CDR3 sequence is 17 residues long. Germline CDR1 reads SNHLY; CDR2 reads FYNNEI. V was pared by 3 bases and J by 6 bases, with 13 bases of the junction left unmatched. CDR3 region: CASSDPRQGAVRDGYTF. The CDR3 DNA follows: TGTGCCAGCAGTGACCCTCGACAGGGGGCGGTACGAGATGGCTACACCTTC.

This clone has a single count. This chain links TRBV5-1 with TRBJ1-1, with 7 bases aligning to TRBD1. V trimming: 5 bases; J trimming: 4 bases; junction bases outside the gene matches: 5. Looked up from germline, CDR1 is SGHRS and CDR2 is YFSETQ. The CDR3 is 13 residues long. CDR3 DNA sequence: TGCGCCAGCAGTCCCGCAGGGGGCACTGAAGCTTTCTTT. Amino acid sequence: CASSPAGGTEAFF.

The chain has TRBV7-6 and TRBJ2-3, with 11 bases fitting TRBD2. CDR3 size: 17 residues. From germline, CDR1 is SGHVS and CDR2 FNYEAQ. After removal of 0 bases from V and 3 bases from J, the junction contained 5 bases not matched to a gene. The CDR3 protein is CASSLALTSGATDTQYF. The CDR3 coding sequence is TGTGCCAGCAGCTTAGCTTTGACTAGCGGGGCGACAGATACGCAGTATTTT.

V usage is TRBV6-5 and J usage is TRBJ2-7; 15 nucleotides agree with TRBD2. Germline lookup yields CDR1 MNHEY and CDR2 SVGAGI. The ends lost 4 bases at V and 8 bases at J; junction bases unmatched: 3. The CDR3 totals 14 residues. CDR3 in DNA: TGTGCCAGCAGTTCGGGACTAGCGGGAGGAAAGCAGTACGTC. Its translation is CASSSGLAGGKQYV.

The gene calls are TRBV23-1 and TRBJ1-1; 9 nucleotides agree with TRBD1. TRBV23-1 is known as an ORF, though its function is uncertain. The V gene end was trimmed by 2 bases and the J gene end by 3 bases; junction bases not matched to a gene: 16. This CDR3 has 19 residues. The CDR3 DNA follows: TGCGCCAGCAGTCAACTGTCCCGGGACAGGGATCAGGGTCACACTGAAGCTTTCTTT. Residues: CASSQLSRDRDQGHTEAFF.

The chain couples TRBV5-1 to TRBJ2-1; TRBD2 matches 15 bases. V dropped 4 bases and J dropped 12; count of bases not matched to a gene: 14. The CDR3 covers 17 residues. Germline assignment: CDR1 SGHRS and CDR2 YFSETQ. CDR3 nucleotide sequence: TGCGCCAGCAGCCCCCAGTTCCGGACTAGCGGGGGGGCCGGGCAGTTCTTC. Translating gives CASSPQFRTSGGAGQFF.